Listed below are T cell receptor beta chains from one sample, sequenced in a study of T-cell memory formation after mild COVID-19. MiXCR, run by TCRdb on the 5' RACE reads, gives a single entry per CDR3 protein. The profile shows under 450,000 distinct CDR3 sequences, approximately 15% of them singletons. The specimen sequenced was PBMCs or a T cell subset sorted from them (not recorded which). These receptors were collected from a man between 18 and 35 years old who had mild COVID-19 (a few samples of this study predate the infection). Cell type and time point are not known. Each CDR3 is given without its conserved first and last residue. The order of the fields is J gene, V gene, CDR3 protein.

>TRBJ1-1|TRBV5-1
ASRGGRSTEAF
>TRBJ2-7|TRBV11-3
ASSSGTLYEQY
>TRBJ2-1|TRBV5-1
ASSLVSSPTYNEQF
>TRBJ2-3|TRBV5-1
ASSPEGRGAADTQY
>TRBJ1-5|TRBV12-3/TRBV12-4
ASSYDRVWPQH
>TRBJ2-1|TRBV20-1
SARSGSSYNEQF
>TRBJ2-5|TRBV7-2
ASSLSQAPRGTQY
>TRBJ2-5|TRBV27
ASSGAGTGEETQY
>TRBJ2-7|TRBV4-3
ASSQDYGGLSYEQY
>TRBJ2-1|TRBV5-1
ASSPGQGGNEQF
>TRBJ2-4|TRBV7-2
ASSSAGGGRKNIQY
>TRBJ2-7|TRBV6-5
ASRAGTGGREQY
>TRBJ1-1|TRBV11-2
ASSLARGWTEAF
>TRBJ2-3|TRBV10-1
ASSESSGTDTQY
>TRBJ1-2|TRBV29-1
SVDEGALGYT
>TRBJ2-7|TRBV11-1
ASSLRAESSYEQY
>TRBJ2-5|TRBV5-1
ASSLLAVQETQY
>TRBJ2-7|TRBV14
ASSQVMGYEQY
>TRBJ2-3|TRBV11-2
ASSLDRWDVKY
>TRBJ1-2|TRBV12-3/TRBV12-4
ASSLTSSYGYT
>TRBJ1-5|TRBV12-3/TRBV12-4
ARKQGAEEPQH
>TRBJ1-1|TRBV5-1
ASSFLLGVSSRRGAAF
>TRBJ2-1|TRBV11-2
ASSFSSGGIYEQF
>TRBJ1-2|TRBV3-1
ASSPSGLKGGYT
>TRBJ2-2|TRBV3-1
ASSQAILFTGELF
>TRBJ2-1|TRBV29-1
SVRQASSYNEQF
>TRBJ2-3|TRBV3-1
ASSALAGVGDTQY
>TRBJ2-7|TRBV6-5
ASRGSGLSYEQY
>TRBJ2-5|TRBV4-3
ASSQDWGLGETQY
>TRBJ2-7|TRBV6-2/TRBV6-3
ASSSGGGFYEQY
>TRBJ1-3|TRBV7-9
ASSPTRAGNTIY
>TRBJ2-3|TRBV6-5
ASSYSGFSGGTDTQY
>TRBJ2-3|TRBV5-1
ASSFYPQLAGPTDTQY
>TRBJ1-6|TRBV27
ASSLYNSPLH
>TRBJ1-5|TRBV6-1
ASSEWTGLNQPQH
>TRBJ2-5|TRBV11-2
ASSLIRGKRTQY
>TRBJ2-5|TRBV7-2
ASSLVGGTGWPQETQY
>TRBJ2-4|TRBV12-3/TRBV12-4
ASRSGGNIQY
>TRBJ1-4|TRBV10-3
AISDREHEKLF
>TRBJ2-3|TRBV9
ASSVDVWGGTDTQY
>TRBJ2-3|TRBV7-7
ASSLGPAGADTQY
>TRBJ2-2|TRBV28
ASSLCRRGSCTGELF
>TRBJ1-4|TRBV7-2
ASSPRGGAGKLF
>TRBJ1-1|TRBV5-1
ASRMGNFEAF
>TRBJ2-1|TRBV9
ASSDRDRNYNEQF
>TRBJ1-1|TRBV6-1
ASSRFRGQGNTEAF
>TRBJ2-3|TRBV5-6
ASSFDPVVQY
>TRBJ1-3|TRBV3-1
ASSQGSFSGNTIY
>TRBJ2-5|TRBV19
ASSPGTGTQETQY
>TRBJ2-1|TRBV4-1
ASSQGIWREQF
>TRBJ1-6|TRBV5-1
ASSFDSYNSPLH
>TRBJ2-2|TRBV10-3
AITQDGYTGELF
>TRBJ1-3|TRBV5-1
ASSSYRGGNSGNTIY
>TRBJ2-5|TRBV14
ASSQVSGVNPETQY
>TRBJ1-2|TRBV12-3/TRBV12-4
ASSPGGSGGGYT
>TRBJ2-4|TRBV7-2
ASSLVRGLLAKNIQY
>TRBJ2-3|TRBV4-2
ASSREQRDTDTQY
>TRBJ1-1|TRBV9
ASSAGGRGLTNTEAF
>TRBJ2-6|TRBV11-2
ASSGPGANVLT